Sequencing of this TCR beta chain was carried out in a study of CD8 T cells in ankylosing spondylitis. TCRdb re-called the 5' RACE reads through MiXCR, storing one row per CDR3 protein. This table holds 200,000 to 250,000 distinct CDR3 sequences, around 6.6% found once. This clonotype was recorded a few times. What it binds is unknown. V was shortened by 0 bases and J by 0 bases, with 12 bases between the two germline ends. Germline V gene sequence: CDR1 DFQATT, CDR2 SNEGSKA (reference sequence). The CDR3 length is 17 residues. General study points: Characteristic of ankylosing spondylitis blood, it appeared, was a TCR beta motif comprising roughly eight highly homologous variants. Earlier reports found some motif variants in synovial fluid and blood in reactive arthritis.

The sequenced sample was blood, either unsorted or a sorted T cell fraction (not recorded which). The chain employs TRBV20-1 and TRBJ1-6; D not resolved. The clonotype comes from a male donor with ankylosing spondylitis. DNA of the CDR3: TGCAGTGCTAGAGATTATGATGGAAGCTCCTATAATTCACCCCTCCACTTT. This encodes CSARDYDGSSYNSPLHF.